This entry concerns a single T cell receptor beta chain. TCRdb's table, derived via immunoSEQ multiplex PCR, lists solely in-frame clones and lacks some. The repertoire consists of almost 700,000 clones, with approximately 90% occurring once and the leading ten covering nearly 25%. The data belong to a study of shared clonotypes between healthy human individuals. As for the study in general: Contributing individuals were a couple of females and a few males aged 18 to 49.

Terminally differentiated effector memory CD45RA+ cells were excluded from the naive CD8 cells, which were CD45RO-negative and positively selected for CCR7. Germline V gives CDR1 SGHDT, CDR2 YYEEEE. The CDR3 has 16 residues. Trimming cost V 4 bases and J 12 bases, with 26 bases left between them. This clonotype was obtained from a man aged 30 to 39 in good health. What was sequenced was naive CD8+ T cells sorted from blood. This sequence joins TRBV5-6 and TRBJ2-1; D perhaps matches TRBD1 (6 bases). Here the CDR3 reads CASSSRDIFGGLGQFF. Written as DNA, the CDR3 is TGTGCCAGCAGCAGTCGGGACATTTTCGGTGGTTTGGGGCAGTTCTTC.